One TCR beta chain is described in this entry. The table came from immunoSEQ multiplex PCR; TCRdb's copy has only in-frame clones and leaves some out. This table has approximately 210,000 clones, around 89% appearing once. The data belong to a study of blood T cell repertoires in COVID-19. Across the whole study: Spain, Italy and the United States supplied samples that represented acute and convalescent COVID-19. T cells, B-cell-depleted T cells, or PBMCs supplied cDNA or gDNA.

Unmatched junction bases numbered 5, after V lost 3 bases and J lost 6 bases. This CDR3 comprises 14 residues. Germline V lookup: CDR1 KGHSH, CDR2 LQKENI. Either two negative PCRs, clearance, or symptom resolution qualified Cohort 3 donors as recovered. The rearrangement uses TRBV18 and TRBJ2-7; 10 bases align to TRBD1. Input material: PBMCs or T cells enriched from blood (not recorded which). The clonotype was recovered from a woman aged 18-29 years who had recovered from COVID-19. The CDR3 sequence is CASSPGQGWFEQYF. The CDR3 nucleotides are TGTGCCAGCTCACCGGGACAGGGGTGGTTCGAGCAGTACTTC. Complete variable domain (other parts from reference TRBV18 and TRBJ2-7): NAGVMQNPRHLVRRRGQEARLRCSPMKGHSHVYWYRQLPEEGLKFMVYLQKENIIDESGMPKERFSAEFPKEGPSILRIQQVVRGDSAAYFCASSPGQGWFEQYFGPGTRLTVT.